The 12 T cell receptor beta chains presented below share a single source sample, sequenced in a study of blood T cell repertoires in COVID-19. Clones were sequenced by immunoSEQ multiplex PCR, and TCRdb holds only the in-frame ones, with some missing. This sample has some 130,000 clones; about four fifths occur once, and the top ten carry around 13%. Sequencing was carried out using peripheral blood. These receptor sequences come from a human donor in a cohort sampled during active COVID-19.

This clone has more than one count but fewer than ten. The CDR3 DNA reads as TGTGCCATCAGTGAGTCGGCGCAGGAAAATAATTCACCCCTCCACTTT. This translates into CAISESAQENNSPLHF. V is TRBV10-3 and J is TRBJ1-6; D remains unclear. V dropped 0 bases and J dropped 5 bases, with 11 bases sitting between them. Germline CDR1 reads ENHRY; CDR2 reads SYGVKD. The CDR3 loop spans 16 amino acids.

The chain carries TRBV18 and TRBJ2-3, with D perhaps matching TRBD1 (5 bases). The CDR3 is made up of 17 amino acids. V shed 1 base and J shed 3 bases, with 17 bases lying between them. CDR1 is KGHSH, CDR2 LQKENI, per germline. The CDR3 nucleotides are TGTGCCAGCTCACCACGAAGCCCAGGGCCTCCGACAGATACGCAGTATTTT. This encodes CASSPRSPGPPTDTQYF.

The chain uses TRBV30 and TRBJ1-5; D is uncertain. Germline V gene sequence: CDR1 GTSNPN, CDR2 SVGIG (reference sequence). With 2 bases removed from V and 6 bases from J, the gap between germline ends came to 11 bases. The length of the CDR3 is 13 residues. CDR3 coding DNA: TGTGCCTGGAGTCTCGGGGTGGGTCAGCCCCAGCATTTT. Amino acids: CAWSLGVGQPQHF.

This chain joins TRBV6-5 and TRBJ1-4; 7 bases match TRBD1. The CDR3 sequence is 15 residues long. V was pared by 4 bases and J by 7 bases, with 9 bases of the junction left unmatched. The germline V gene encodes CDR1 MNHEY and CDR2 SVGAGI. CDR3 nucleotide sequence: TGTGCCAGCAGTTTATTCGGGACAGTCGGTGAAAAACTGTTTTTT. Translation gives CASSLFGTVGEKLFF.

This chain links TRBV3-1 (or the pseudogene TRBV3-2) with TRBJ2-2; 8 bases align to TRBD1. This CDR3 has 19 residues. Losses at the gene ends were 0 bases for V and 2 bases for J; bases not matched to a gene: 11. Looked up from germline, CDR1 is LGHDT and CDR2 is YNNKEL (reference sequence). CDR3 loop: CASSQETLRDRGNTGELFF. The CDR3 coding sequence is TGTGCCAGCAGCCAAGAAACCCTACGAGACAGGGGAAACACCGGGGAGCTGTTTTTT.

The gene calls are TRBV12-3 or TRBV12-4 and TRBJ1-5; D is ambiguous. The CDR3 totals 12 residues. V lost 6 bases and J 6 bases, leaving 9 bases between the germline ends. CDR3 coding DNA: TGTGCCAGCAGGGACTCGGTTCAGCCCCAGCATTTT. It is translated as CASRDSVQPQHF.

The chain joins TRBV5-4 to TRBJ2-3; D is unresolved. V gave up 6 bases and J gave up 0 bases, with 8 bases separating them. Per the germline V gene, CDR1 is SGHNT and CDR2 is YYREEE (reference sequence). The CDR3 consists of 13 residues. The CDR3 loop reads CASKKASTDTQYF. The CDR3, as DNA: TGTGCCAGCAAGAAAGCTAGCACAGATACGCAGTATTTT.

The V and J genes are TRBV5-1 and TRBJ2-3; D is possibly TRBD1 (5 bases). The germline V gene encodes CDR1 SGHRS and CDR2 YFSETQ. The CDR3 spans 15 residues. Trimming removed 0 bases from V and 3 bases from J, with 11 bases in between. The CDR3 DNA is TGCGCCAGCAGCTTGGAGGGGCACCCAACAGATACGCAGTATTTT. It yields the protein CASSLEGHPTDTQYF.

This chain joins TRBV5-1 and TRBJ1-2; 10 bases agree with TRBD1. The CDR3 has 14 amino acids. J was trimmed by 9 bases and V by 4 bases; bases with no gene match: 9. CDR1 and CDR2 from the germline V gene are SGHRS and YFSETQ. The CDR3 reads CASSPPGQGRSYTF. In nucleotides, the CDR3 is TGCGCCAGCAGCCCGCCGGGACAGGGGAGGAGCTACACCTTC.

The chain links TRBV5-6 to TRBJ2-1; D is possibly TRBD1 (5 bases). Trimming cost V 0 bases and J 0 bases, with 13 bases left between them. CDR1 and CDR2 (germline): SGHDT, YYEEEE. CDR3 length: 17 residues. CDR3 bases: TGTGCCAGCAGCTTGGCCTTCAGGGAAAGCTCCTACAATGAGCAGTTCTTC. Protein: CASSLAFRESSYNEQFF.

V usage is TRBV6-5 and J usage is TRBJ2-2; D is perhaps TRBD1 (6 bases). The CDR3 length is 15 residues. Trimming pared 6 bases from V and 0 bases from J, leaving 11 bases between. CDR1 MNHEY and CDR2 SVGAGI come from the germline V gene. CDR3 nucleotides: TGTGCCAGCAGGACAGGAGCTTCGAACACCGGGGAGCTGTTTTTT. Residues: CASRTGASNTGELFF.

The V and J genes are TRBV6-5 and TRBJ2-5; possible D gene TRBD1, 5 bases. Per the germline V gene, CDR1 is MNHEY and CDR2 is SVGAGI. Trimming cost V 2 bases and J 6 bases, with 13 bases left between them. CDR3 length: 14 residues. This chain's CDR3 is CASSYRTGEKTQYF. CDR3 nucleotides: TGTGCCAGCAGTTACCGTACAGGAGAGAAGACCCAGTACTTC.